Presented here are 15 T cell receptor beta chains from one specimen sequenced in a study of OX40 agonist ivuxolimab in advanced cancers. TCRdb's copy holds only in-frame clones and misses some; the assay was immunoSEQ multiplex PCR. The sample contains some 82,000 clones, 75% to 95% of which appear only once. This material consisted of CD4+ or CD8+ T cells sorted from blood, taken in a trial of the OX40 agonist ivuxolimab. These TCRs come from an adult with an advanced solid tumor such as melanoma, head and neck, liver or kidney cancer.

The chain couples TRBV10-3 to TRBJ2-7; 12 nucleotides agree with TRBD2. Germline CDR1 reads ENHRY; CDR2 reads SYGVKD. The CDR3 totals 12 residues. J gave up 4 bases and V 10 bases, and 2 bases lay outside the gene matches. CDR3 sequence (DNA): TGTGCCACGACTAGCGGGAGTTACGAGCAGTACTTC. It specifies CATTSGSYEQYF.

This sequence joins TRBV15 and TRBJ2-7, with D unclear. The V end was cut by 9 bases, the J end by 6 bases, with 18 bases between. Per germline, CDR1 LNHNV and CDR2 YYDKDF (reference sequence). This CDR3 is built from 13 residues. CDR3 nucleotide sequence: TGTGCCACGTCCCGGGCCTCTCTCGGCGAGCAGTACTTC. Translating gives CATSRASLGEQYF.

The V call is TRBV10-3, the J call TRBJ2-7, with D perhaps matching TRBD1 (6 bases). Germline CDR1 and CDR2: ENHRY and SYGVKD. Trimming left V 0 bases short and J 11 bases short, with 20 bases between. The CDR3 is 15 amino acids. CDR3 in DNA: TGTGCCATCAGTGAGTCCGCGGTGGGGGCTCAAGAGGAGTACTTC. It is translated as CAISESAVGAQEEYF.

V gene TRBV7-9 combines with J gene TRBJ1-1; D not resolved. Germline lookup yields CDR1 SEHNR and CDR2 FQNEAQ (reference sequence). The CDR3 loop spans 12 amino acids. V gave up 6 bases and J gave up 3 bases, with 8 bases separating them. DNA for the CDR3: TGTGCCAGCAGAAAAACAGACACTGAAGCTTTCTTT. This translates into CASRKTDTEAFF.

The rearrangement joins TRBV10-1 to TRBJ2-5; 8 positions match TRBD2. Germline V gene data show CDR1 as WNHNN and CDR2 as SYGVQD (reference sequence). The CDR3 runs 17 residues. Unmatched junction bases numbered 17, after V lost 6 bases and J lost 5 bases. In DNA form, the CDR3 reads TGCGCCAGCAGGAGGAGGACTAGCTTAATCGGGCGGGAGACCCAGTACTTC. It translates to CASRRRTSLIGRETQYF.

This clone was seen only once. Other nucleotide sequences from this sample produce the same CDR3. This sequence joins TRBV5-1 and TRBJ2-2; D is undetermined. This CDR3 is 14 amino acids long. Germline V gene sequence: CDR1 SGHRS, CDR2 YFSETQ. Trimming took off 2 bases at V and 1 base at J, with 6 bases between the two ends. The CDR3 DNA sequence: TGCGCCAGCAGCTTAGGCCAGAACACCGGGGAGCTGTTTTTT. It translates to CASSLGQNTGELFF.

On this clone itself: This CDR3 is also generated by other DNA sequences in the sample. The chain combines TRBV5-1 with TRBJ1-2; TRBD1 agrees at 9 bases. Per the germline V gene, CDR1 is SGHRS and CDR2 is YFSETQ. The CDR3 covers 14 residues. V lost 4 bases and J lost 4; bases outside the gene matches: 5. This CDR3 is CASSPGQGAYGYTF. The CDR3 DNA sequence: TGCGCCAGCAGCCCGGGACAGGGAGCCTATGGCTACACCTTC. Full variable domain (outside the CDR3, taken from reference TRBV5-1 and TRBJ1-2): KAGVTQTPRYLIKTRGQQVTLSCSPISGHRSVSWYQQTPGQGLQFLFEYFSETQRNKGNFPGRFSGRQFSNSRSEMNVSTLELGDSALYLCASSPGQGAYGYTFGSGTRLTVV.

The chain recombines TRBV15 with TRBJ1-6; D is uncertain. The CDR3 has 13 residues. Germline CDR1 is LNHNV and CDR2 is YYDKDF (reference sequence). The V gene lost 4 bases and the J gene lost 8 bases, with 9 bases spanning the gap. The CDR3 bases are TGTGCCACCAGCAAGGGAGCAGATTCACCCCTCCACTTT. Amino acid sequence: CATSKGADSPLHF.

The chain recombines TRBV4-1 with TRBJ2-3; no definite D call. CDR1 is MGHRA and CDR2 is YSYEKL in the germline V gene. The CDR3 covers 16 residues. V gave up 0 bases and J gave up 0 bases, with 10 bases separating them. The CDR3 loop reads CASSQDPGLSTDTQYF. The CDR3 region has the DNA TGCGCCAGCAGCCAAGATCCGGGCCTAAGCACAGATACGCAGTATTTT.

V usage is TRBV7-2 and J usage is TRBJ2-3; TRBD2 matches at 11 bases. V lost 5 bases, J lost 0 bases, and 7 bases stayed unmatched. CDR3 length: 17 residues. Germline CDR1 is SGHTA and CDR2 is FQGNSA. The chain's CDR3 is CASSERLAGPSTDTQYF. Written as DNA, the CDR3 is TGTGCCAGCAGCGAACGACTAGCGGGACCTAGCACAGATACGCAGTATTTT.

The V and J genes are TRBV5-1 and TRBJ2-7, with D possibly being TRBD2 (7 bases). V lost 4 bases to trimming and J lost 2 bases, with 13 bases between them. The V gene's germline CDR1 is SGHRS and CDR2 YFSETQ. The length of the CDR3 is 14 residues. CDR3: CASSPEGGTYEQYF. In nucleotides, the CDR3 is TGCGCCAGCAGCCCCGAGGGGGGGACCTACGAGCAGTACTTC.

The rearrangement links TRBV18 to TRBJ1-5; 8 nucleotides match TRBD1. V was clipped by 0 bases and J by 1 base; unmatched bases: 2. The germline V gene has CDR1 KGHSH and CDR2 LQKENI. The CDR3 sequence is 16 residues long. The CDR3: CASSPPGQASNQPQHF. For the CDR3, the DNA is TGTGCCAGCTCACCACCGGGACAGGCGAGCAATCAGCCCCAGCATTTT.

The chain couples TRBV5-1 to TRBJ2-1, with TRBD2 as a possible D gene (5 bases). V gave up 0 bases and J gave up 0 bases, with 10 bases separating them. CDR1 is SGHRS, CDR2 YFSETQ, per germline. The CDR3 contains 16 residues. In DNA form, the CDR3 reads TGCGCCAGCAGCTTGGTTGGGAGAAACTCCTACAATGAGCAGTTCTTC. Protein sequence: CASSLVGRNSYNEQFF.

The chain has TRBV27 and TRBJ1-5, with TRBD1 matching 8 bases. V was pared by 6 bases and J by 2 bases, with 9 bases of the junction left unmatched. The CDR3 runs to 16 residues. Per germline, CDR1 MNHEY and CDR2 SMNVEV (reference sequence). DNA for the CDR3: TGTGCCAGCAGCTCCGGGACAGGTGGAGGCAATCAGCCCCAGCATTTT. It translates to CASSSGTGGGNQPQHF.

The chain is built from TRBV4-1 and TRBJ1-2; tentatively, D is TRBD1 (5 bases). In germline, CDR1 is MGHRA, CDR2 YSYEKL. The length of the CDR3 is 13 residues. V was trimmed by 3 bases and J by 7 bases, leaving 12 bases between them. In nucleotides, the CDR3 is TGCGCCAGCAGCCACGACAGCTCGGGTGGCTACACCTTC. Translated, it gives CASSHDSSGGYTF.